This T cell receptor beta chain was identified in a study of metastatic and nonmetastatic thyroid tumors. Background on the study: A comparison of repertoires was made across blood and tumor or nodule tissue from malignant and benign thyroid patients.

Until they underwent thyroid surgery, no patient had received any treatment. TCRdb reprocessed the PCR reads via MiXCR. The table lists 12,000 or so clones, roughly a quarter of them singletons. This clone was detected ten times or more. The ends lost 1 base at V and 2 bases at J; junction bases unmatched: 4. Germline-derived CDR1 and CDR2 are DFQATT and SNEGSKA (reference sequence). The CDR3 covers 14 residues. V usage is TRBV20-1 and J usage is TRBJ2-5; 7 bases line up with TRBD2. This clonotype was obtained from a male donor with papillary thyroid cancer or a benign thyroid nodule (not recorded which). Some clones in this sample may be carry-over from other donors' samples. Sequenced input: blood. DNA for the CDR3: TGCAGTGCTAGAGGCACTAGCGAGCAAGAGACCCAGTACTTC. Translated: CSARGTSEQETQYF.